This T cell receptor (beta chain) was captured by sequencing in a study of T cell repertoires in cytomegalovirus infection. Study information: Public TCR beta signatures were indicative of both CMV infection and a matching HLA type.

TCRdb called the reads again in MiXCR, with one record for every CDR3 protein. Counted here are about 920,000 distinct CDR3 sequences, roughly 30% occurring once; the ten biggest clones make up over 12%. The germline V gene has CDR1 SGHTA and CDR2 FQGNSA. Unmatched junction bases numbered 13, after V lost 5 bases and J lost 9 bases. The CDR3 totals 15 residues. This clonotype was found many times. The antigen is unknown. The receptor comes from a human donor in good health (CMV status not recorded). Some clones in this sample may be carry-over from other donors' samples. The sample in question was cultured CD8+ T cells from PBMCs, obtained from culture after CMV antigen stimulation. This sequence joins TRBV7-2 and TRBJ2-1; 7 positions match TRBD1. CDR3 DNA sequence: TGTGCCAGCAGCCCCCGGGACAGCTCTCGTGGTGAGCAGTTCTTC. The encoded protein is CASSPRDSSRGEQFF.